The 8 T cell receptor beta chains given below trace back to one sample, sequenced in a study of blood T cell repertoires in COVID-19. Repertoires were generated with immunoSEQ multiplex PCR, while TCRdb's copy carries only in-frame clones and drops some. The data show some 170,000 clones, about 91% seen once. Sequences were obtained from peripheral blood. The receptors were sampled from a woman in her forties or fifties with acute or convalescent COVID-19.

This clone was found once. V usage is TRBV7-2 and J usage is TRBJ1-4, with 9 bases aligning to TRBD1. There are 14 residues in the CDR3. V lost 5 bases and J lost 10; bases outside the gene matches: 8. Germline values: CDR1 SGHTA, CDR2 FQGNSA. The CDR3 is CASSPRQGVVKLFF. DNA of the CDR3: TGTGCCAGCAGCCCCAGACAGGGGGTGGTAAAACTGTTTTTT.

The chain uses TRBV30 and TRBJ1-6; D is ambiguous. Germline V lookup: CDR1 GTSNPN, CDR2 SVGIG (reference sequence). The CDR3 runs 12 residues. With 0 bases removed from V and 7 bases from J, the gap between germline ends came to 4 bases. CDR3 nucleotide sequence: TGTGCCTGGAGTGTACAGAATTCACCCCTCCACTTT. Residues: CAWSVQNSPLHF.

J is TRBJ1-6 and V is TRBV9; 10 nucleotides line up with TRBD1. Trimming cost V 0 bases and J 9 bases; bases outside gene matches: 6. CDR1 is SGDLS and CDR2 is YYNGEE in the germline V gene. The CDR3 spans 16 residues. CDR3 in DNA: TGTGCCAGCAGCGTAGCTGGTAGACAGGGGGCTTCACCCCTCCACTTT. Protein: CASSVAGRQGASPLHF.

As concerns this clone: An end of the junction does not agree with germline; a read error may underlie this. This chain joins TRBV5-4 and TRBJ2-3; D not certain. Germline V gene sequence: CDR1 SGHNT, CDR2 YYREEE (reference sequence). The CDR3 is 13 amino acids. The CDR3 is CASSSRGADTQCF. The DNA of the CDR3 is TGTGCCAGCAGCTCTCGCGGCGCAGATACGCAGTGTTTT.

In DNA form, the CDR3 reads TGCGCCAGCAGCCTGACAGGGGGCGCTGGGGCCTCTGGGGCCAACGTCCTGACTTTC. It is translated as CASSLTGGAGASGANVLTF. The J gene is TRBJ2-6, the V gene TRBV5-1; 10 bases align to TRBD1. CDR1 SGHRS and CDR2 YFSETQ come from the germline V gene. V shed 4 bases and J 0 bases; nucleotides not matched to a gene: 10. This CDR3 region has 19 residues.

The gene calls are TRBV4-1 and TRBJ1-2, with 7 nucleotides matching TRBD1. Germline V gene sequence: CDR1 MGHRA, CDR2 YSYEKL. Trimming took 4 bases from V and 2 from J; bases not matched to a gene: 4. The CDR3 extends over 14 amino acids. DNA for the CDR3: TGCGCCAGCAGCCCTGGACAGGCAAACTATGGCTACACCTTC. Translation: CASSPGQANYGYTF.

The gene calls are TRBV15 and TRBJ2-7; D unresolved. CDR1 is LNHNV, CDR2 YYDKDF, per germline (reference sequence). Trimming pared 5 bases from V and 2 bases from J, leaving 10 bases between. The CDR3 runs 13 residues. The CDR3 DNA follows: TGTGCCACCAGCCCCAGGTTGGCCTACGAGCAGTACTTC. Translation gives CATSPRLAYEQYF.

This chain uses TRBV9 with TRBJ1-2, with 7 bases fitting TRBD1. After removal of 4 bases from V and 2 bases from J, the junction contained 8 bases not matched to a gene. Looked up from germline, CDR1 is SGDLS and CDR2 is YYNGEE. This CDR3 comprises 15 residues. The chain's CDR3 is CASSPYGTANYGYTF. In nucleotides, the CDR3 is TGTGCCAGCAGCCCGTACGGGACAGCAAACTATGGCTACACCTTC. Based on the CDR3 plus reference TRBV9 and TRBJ1-2, the full variable domain is DSGVTQTPKHLITATGQRVTLRCSPRSGDLSVYWYQQSLDQGLQFLIQYYNGEERAKGNILERFSAQQFPDLHSELNLSSLELGDSALYFCASSPYGTANYGYTFGSGTRLTVV.